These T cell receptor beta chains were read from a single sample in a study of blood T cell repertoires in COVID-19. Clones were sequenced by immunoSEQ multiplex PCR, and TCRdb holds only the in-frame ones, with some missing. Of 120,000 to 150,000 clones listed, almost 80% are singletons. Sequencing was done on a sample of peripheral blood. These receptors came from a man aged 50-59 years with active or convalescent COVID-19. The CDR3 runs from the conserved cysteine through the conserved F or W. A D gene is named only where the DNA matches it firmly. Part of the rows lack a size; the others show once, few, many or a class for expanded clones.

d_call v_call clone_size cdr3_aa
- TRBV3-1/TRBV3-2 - CASRPRGGDYGYTF
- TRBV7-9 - CASSHPNQETQYF
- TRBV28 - CASTLYSNQPQHF
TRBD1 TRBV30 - CAWSRDSADGYTF
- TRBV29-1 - CSVRAGSNQPQHF
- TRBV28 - CASSPRRENTEAFF
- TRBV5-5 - CASSLANYEQFF
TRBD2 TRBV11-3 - CASSSYGGGYNEQFF
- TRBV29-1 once CSVEERQGPENSPLHF
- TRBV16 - CASSQREGKNYGYTF
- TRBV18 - CASSPLAITNNEQFF
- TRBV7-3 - CASSWDTHSPLHF
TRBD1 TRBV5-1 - CASSLRQGDIQYF
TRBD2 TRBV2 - CASSELAGVYEQYF
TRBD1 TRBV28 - CASSFTGANNEKLFF
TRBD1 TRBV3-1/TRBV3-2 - CASSQDLGTAGNTIYF
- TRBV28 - CASSRGTGALHHYGYTF
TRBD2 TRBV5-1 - CASSRLAGGGTDTQYF
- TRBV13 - CASSPRGRGSSTDTQYF
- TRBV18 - CASSSDRIYGYTF
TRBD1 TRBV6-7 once CASSEDRGETGNTIYF
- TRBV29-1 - CSVAVLANQETQYF
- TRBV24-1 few CATSEVGGDNQPQHF
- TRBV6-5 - CASSYSLGANTEAFF
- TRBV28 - CASSFLSGTYEQYF
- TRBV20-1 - CSASSNNYGYTF
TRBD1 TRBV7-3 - CASSLTTGQGAKSPLHF
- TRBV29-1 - CSVPPGGAQDTQYF
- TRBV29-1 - CSVAPLETQYF
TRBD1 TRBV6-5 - CASRGNRGQYNEQFF
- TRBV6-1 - CASSEYGYEQYF
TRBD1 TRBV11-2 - CASSPGQGASYEQYF
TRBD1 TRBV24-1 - CATGGQGDTGELFF
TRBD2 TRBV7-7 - CASSWTSGAQETQYF
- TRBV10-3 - CAISEGGSPNYGYTF
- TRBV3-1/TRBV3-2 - CASSQGTANYGYTF
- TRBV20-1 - CSASVQGQGTGGLVDEQFF
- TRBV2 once CASYRGGITNTEAFF
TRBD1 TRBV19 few CASKPGQAEGGYTF
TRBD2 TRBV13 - CASSLVGLVLAGGKANTGELFF
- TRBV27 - CASSSLGGNEKLFF
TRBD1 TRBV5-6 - CASSWDRAIGELFF
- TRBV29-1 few CSVFDTAEQYF
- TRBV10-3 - CAIRLGGGELFF
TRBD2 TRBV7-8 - CASSGWGSGTDTQYF
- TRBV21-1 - CASSKDYRGGISRYEQYF
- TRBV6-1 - CASSEAREKLFF
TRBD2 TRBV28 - CASSNAGGGTDTQYF
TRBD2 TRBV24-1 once CATSGTSGRANNEQFF
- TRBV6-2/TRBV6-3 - CASSYGGTSYNEQFF
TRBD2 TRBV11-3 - CASSLGAGGFEQFF
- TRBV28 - CASSLPPTDEQYF
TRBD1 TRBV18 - CASSGTERRPQHF
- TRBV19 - CASSGPGRSTEAFF
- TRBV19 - CASSIGGPHQPQHF
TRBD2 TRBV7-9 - CASSLSGTTYEQYF
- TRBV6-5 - CASSNGANYGYTF
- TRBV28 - CASSPLPLYEQYF
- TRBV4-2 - CASSQDIGARANYGYTF